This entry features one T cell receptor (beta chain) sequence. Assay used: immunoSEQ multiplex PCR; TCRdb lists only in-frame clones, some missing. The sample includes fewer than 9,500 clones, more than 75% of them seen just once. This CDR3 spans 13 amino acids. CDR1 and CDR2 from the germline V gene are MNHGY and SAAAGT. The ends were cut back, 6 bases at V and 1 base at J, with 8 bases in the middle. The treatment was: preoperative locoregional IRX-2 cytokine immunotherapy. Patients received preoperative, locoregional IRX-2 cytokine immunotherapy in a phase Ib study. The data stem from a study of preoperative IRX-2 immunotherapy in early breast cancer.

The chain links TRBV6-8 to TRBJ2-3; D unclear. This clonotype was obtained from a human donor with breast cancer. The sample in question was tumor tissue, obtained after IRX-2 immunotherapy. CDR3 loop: CASSQQGTDTQYF. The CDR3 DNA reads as TGTGCCAGCAGCCAACAAGGCACAGATACGCAGTATTTT.